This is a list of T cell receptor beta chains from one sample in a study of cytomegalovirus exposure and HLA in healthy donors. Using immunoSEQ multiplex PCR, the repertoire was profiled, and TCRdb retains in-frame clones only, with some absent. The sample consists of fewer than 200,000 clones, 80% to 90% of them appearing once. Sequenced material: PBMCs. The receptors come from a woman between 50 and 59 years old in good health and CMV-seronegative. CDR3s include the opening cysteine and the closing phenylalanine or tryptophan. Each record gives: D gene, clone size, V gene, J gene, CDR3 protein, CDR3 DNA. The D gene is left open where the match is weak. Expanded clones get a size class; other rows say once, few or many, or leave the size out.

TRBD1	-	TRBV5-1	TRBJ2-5	CASSLGGGVQETQYF	TGCGCCAGCAGCTTGGGAGGGGGCGTGCAAGAGACCCAGTACTTC
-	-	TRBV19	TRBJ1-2	CASRGGEKNNGYTF	TGTGCCAGTAGGGGGGGGGAAAAGAATAATGGCTACACCTTC
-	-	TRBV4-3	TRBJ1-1	CASSQAQGEEAFF	TGCGCCAGCAGCCAGGCGCAGGGCGAGGAGGCTTTCTTT
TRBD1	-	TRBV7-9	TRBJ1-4	CASSFRTGSATNEKLFF	TGTGCCAGCAGCTTTAGGACAGGATCTGCAACTAATGAAAAACTGTTTTTT
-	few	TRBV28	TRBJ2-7	CASSYPPVEGSYEQYF	TGTGCCAGCAGTTACCCCCCGGTCGAGGGTTCCTACGAGCAGTACTTC
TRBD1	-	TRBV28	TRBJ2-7	CASSLWGQGPNEQYF	TGTGCCAGCAGTTTATGGGGACAGGGGCCCAACGAGCAGTACTTC
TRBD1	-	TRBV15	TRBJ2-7	CATSRAGQISYEQYF	TGTGCCACCAGCAGAGCGGGACAGATAAGCTACGAGCAGTACTTC
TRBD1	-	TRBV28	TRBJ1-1	CASKFRQGWTEAFF	TGTGCCAGCAAATTTCGACAGGGGTGGACTGAAGCTTTCTTT
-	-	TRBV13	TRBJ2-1	CAGSRLVDEQFF	TGTGCCGGCAGCCGTCTCGTAGATGAGCAGTTCTTC
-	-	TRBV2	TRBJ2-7	CASSELDFGQYF	TGTGCCAGCAGTGAACTGGACTTCGGGCAGTACTTC
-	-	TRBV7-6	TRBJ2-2	CASSLAVVGNTGELFF	TGTGCCAGCAGCTTAGCGGTTGTCGGGAACACCGGGGAGCTGTTTTTT
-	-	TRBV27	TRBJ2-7	CASGRASYEQYF	TGTGCCAGCGGCAGGGCCTCCTACGAGCAGTACTTC